Below are 2 T cell receptor beta chains sequenced from a single sample in a study of T cells in narcolepsy listed by TCRdb under 2018. Library generation was performed with the immunoSEQ multiplex PCR assay. TCRdb took this table from immuneACCESS and kept in-frame rearrangements with V and J called. Such tables lack part of the clones; where checked against another copy, unresolved V genes explain under half of the gap, and the rest is unexplained. The sample records around 42,000 clones, 88% of which are singletons. Less than 1.5% of the sample lies in the top ten. The sample taken for sequencing was CD45RA- memory CD4+ T cells from PBMCs. The cell subset or site label, as the study defines it: memory T cells sorted ex vivo from peripheral blood. The receptors were gathered from a human donor with narcolepsy.

This clone showed up just a few times. The rearrangement uses TRBV6-1 and TRBJ2-1; D possibly corresponds to TRBD1 (6 bases). Trimming removed 10 bases from V and 9 bases from J, with 22 bases in between. The CDR3 sequence is 14 residues long. Germline CDR1 and CDR2: MNHNS and SASEGT. Here the CDR3 DNA reads TGTGCCACCGCGTTGGGGACATCATTTTCTGAGCAGTTCTTC. Protein product: CATALGTSFSEQFF.

The count of this clone is one. This chain links TRBV2 with TRBJ1-2; D is uncertain. The V end was cut by 10 bases, the J end by 2 bases, with 14 bases between. Germline loops: CDR1 SNHLY, CDR2 FYNNEI. The CDR3 runs 13 residues. CDR3 region: CATRRTGNYGYTF. CDR3 DNA sequence: TGTGCCACCAGAAGGACGGGAAACTATGGCTACACCTTC.